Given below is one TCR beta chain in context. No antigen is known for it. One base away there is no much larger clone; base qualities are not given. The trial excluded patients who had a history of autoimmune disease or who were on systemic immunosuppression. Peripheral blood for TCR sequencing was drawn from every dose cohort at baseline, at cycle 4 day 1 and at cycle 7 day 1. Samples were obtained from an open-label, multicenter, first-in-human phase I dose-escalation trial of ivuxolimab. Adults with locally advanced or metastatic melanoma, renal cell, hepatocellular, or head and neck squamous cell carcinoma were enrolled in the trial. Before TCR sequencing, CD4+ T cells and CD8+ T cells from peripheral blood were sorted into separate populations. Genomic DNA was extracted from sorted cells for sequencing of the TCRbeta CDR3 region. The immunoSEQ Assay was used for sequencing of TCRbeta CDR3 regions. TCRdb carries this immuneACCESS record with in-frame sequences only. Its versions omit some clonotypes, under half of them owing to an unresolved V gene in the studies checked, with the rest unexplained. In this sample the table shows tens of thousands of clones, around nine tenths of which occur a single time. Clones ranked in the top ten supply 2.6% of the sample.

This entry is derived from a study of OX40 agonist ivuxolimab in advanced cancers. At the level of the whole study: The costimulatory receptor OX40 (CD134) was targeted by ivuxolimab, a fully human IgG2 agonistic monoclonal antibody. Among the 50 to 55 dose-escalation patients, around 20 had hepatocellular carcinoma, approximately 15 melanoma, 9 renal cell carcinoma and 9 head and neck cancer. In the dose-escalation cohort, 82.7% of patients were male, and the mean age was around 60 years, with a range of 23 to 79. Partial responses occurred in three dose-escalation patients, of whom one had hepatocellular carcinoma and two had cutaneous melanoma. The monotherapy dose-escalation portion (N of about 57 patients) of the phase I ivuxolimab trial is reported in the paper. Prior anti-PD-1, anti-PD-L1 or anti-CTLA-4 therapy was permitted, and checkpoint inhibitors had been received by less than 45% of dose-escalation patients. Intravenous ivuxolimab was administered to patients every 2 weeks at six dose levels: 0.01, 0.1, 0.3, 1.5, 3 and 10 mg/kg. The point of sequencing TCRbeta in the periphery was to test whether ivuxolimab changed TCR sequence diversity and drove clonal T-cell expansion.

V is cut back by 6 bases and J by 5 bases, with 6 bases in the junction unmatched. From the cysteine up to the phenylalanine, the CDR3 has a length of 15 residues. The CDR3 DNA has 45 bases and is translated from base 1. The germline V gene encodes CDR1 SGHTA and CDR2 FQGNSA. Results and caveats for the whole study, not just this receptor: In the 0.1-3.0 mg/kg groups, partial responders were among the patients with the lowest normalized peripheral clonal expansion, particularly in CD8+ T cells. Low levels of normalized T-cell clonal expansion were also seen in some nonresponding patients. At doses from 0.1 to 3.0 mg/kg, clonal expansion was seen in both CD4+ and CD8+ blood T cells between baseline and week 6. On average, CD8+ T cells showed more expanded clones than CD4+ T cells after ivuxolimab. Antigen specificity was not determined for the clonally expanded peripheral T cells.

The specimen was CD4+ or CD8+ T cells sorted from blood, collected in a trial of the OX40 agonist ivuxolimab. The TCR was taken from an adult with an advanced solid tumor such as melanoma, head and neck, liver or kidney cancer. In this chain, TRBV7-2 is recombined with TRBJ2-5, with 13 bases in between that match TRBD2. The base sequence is TGTGCCAGCAGGTGGACTAGCGGGAGTGGGGAGACCCAGTACTTC. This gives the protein CASRWTSGSGETQYF.